This T cell receptor beta chain was identified in a study of T cells in localized non-small cell lung cancer. Profiled with immunoSEQ multiplex PCR; TCRdb holds only in-frame clones, not every one. The table shows approximately 26,000 clones, with 75% to 85% occurring only once. Study results and limitations: Sequencing covered just one tumor region, so heterogeneity cannot be ruled out. T cell clonality was highest in uninvolved adjacent lung, above tumor. The study detected a median around 61 of the top 100 tumor clones in adjacent lung.

The CDR3 sequence is 14 residues long. From germline, CDR1 is WSHSY and CDR2 SAAADI. Trimming left V 6 bases short and J 0 bases short, with 8 bases between. Regarding this clone: Antigen specificity is unknown.

This chain connects TRBV10-2 to TRBJ2-2; possibly TRBD1 for D (5 bases). Sequencing was performed on peripheral blood, taken before any cancer treatment. The clonotype was recovered from a woman aged 35-75 years with stage I lung adenocarcinoma. In DNA form, the CDR3 reads TGCGCCAGCAGGCCAGGGACGAACACCGGGGAGCTGTTTTTT. It is translated as CASRPGTNTGELFF.